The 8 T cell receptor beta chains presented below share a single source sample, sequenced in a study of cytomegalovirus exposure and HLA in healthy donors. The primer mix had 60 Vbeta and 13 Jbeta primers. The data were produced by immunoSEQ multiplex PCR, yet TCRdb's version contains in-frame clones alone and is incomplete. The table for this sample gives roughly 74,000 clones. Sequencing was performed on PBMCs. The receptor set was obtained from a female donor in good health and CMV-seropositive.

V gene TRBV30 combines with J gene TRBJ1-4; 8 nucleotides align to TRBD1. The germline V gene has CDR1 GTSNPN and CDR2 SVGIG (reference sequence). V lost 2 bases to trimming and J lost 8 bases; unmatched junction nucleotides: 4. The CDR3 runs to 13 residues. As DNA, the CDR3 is TGTGCCTGGAGTAGGACAGGGTTAGAAAAACTGTTTTTT. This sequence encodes CAWSRTGLEKLFF.

CDR3 sequence (DNA): TGCGCCAGCAGCCAAGATGGGGCTTATGGCTACACCTTC. It specifies CASSQDGAYGYTF. J is TRBJ1-2 and V is TRBV4-3; possible D gene TRBD1, 5 bases. Trimming left V 0 bases short and J 5 bases short, with 7 bases between. Germline loops: CDR1 LGHNA, CDR2 YSLEER. CDR3 length: 13 residues.

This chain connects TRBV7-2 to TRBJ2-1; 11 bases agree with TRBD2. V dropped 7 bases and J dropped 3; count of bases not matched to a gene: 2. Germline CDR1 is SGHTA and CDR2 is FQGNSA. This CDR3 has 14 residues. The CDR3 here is CASTLAGGYNEQFF. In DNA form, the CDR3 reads TGTGCCAGCACCCTAGCGGGGGGCTACAATGAGCAGTTCTTC.

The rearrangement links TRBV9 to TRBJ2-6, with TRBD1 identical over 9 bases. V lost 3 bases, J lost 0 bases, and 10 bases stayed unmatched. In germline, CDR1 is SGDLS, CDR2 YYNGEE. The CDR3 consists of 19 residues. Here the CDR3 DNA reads TGTGCCAGCAGCGGTAAACAGGGGGCCCCCGACTCTGGGGCCAACGTCCTGACTTTC. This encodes CASSGKQGAPDSGANVLTF.

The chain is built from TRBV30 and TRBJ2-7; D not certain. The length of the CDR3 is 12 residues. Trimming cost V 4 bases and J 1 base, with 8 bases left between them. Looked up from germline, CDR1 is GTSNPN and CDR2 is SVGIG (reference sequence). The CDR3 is CAWNGGSYEQYF. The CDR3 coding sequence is TGTGCCTGGAATGGCGGTTCCTACGAGCAGTACTTC.

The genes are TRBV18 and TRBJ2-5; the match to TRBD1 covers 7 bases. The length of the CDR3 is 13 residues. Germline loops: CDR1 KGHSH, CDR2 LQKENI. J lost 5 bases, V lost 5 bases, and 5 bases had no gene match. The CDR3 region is CASSLTGPETQYF. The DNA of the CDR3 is TGTGCCAGCTCATTGACAGGGCCGGAGACCCAGTACTTC.

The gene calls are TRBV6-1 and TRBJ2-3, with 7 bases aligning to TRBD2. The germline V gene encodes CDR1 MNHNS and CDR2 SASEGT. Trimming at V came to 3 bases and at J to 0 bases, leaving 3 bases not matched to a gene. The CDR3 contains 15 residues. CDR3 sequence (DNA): TGTGCCAGCAGTGAGGCGGGAGCAAGCACAGATACGCAGTATTTT. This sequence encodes CASSEAGASTDTQYF.

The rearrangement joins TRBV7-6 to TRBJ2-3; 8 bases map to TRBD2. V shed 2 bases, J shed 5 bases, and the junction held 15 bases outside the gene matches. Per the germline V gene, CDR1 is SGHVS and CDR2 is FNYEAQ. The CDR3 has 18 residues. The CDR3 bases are TGTGCCAGCAGCTTAAAGGGCGCCGGGGGGGCCGGGGGAGATACGCAGTATTTT. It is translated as CASSLKGAGGAGGDTQYF.